The source of this T cell receptor (beta chain) is a study of cytomegalovirus exposure and HLA in healthy donors. Study-level background: When 300 to 500 donors were genotyped, about 86% of them were found to fall in the Caucasian-associated ancestry cluster. Study findings and constraints: What TCR beta sequences reportedly achieved was accurate prediction of HLA-A and HLA-B alleles in most subjects. It was reported in a later analysis that an Asian-associated ancestry cluster showed fewer N-insertions than the roughly 710-donor mean.

Germline-derived CDR1 and CDR2 are MNHEY and SMNVEV (reference sequence). Trimming shortened V by 8 bases and J by 14 bases, and 17 bases separated the two germline ends. There are 11 residues in the CDR3. On this clone itself: What it recognizes is unknown.

The PCR made use of 60 Vbeta and 13 Jbeta primers. Original processing notes: Later, roughly 86 million unique TCR beta chains were counted in an analysis, and about 12 million of them were shared. Some clones are missing from TCRdb's copy, which holds only in-frame ones; the method was immunoSEQ multiplex PCR. The V and J calls and clone size come from that table; D and trimming were worked out from the DNA. The top ten hold less than 3.5% of the sample, which has 130,000 to 150,000 clones, 75% to 90% seen once. This sequence joins TRBV27 and TRBJ2-3; D unclear. This receptor was identified in a woman younger than 45 in good health and CMV-seronegative. Sequencing was done on a sample of PBMCs. CDR3 sequence (DNA): TGTGCCAGCCGAGGTCTTTTAGGAATGTATTTT. It translates to CASRGLLGMYF.